These T cell receptor beta chains were read from a single sample in a study of blood T cell repertoires in COVID-19. Data came from immunoSEQ multiplex PCR; TCRdb stores just in-frame clones and leaves some out. The sample lists over 50,000 clones; about 85% were seen once. The sequencing sample was made of peripheral blood. Receptors originate from a human donor in a cohort sampled during active COVID-19. Each CDR3 is given with its conserved first and last residue. A D gene is named only where the DNA matches it firmly. The listing skips clone size in some rows; elsewhere it reads once, few, many or a size class.

CDR3 length	V gene	clone size	J gene	D gene	CDR3 DNA	CDR3 protein
15	TRBV15	NA	TRBJ2-5	TRBD2	TGTGCCACCAGCAGGGCCCGAAGCGGGATGGAGACCCAGTACTTC	CATSRARSGMETQYF
16	TRBV20-1	NA	TRBJ2-1	TRBD2	TGCAGTGCTAGTAGACTAGCGGGAGTTTCCTACAATGAGCAGTTCTTC	CSASRLAGVSYNEQFF
14	TRBV11-2	NA	TRBJ2-1	TRBD2	TGTGCCAGCAGCTCTAGCGGGGCCCTCAATGAGCAGTTCTTC	CASSSSGALNEQFF
16	TRBV2	NA	TRBJ2-1	TRBD2	TGTGCCAGCAGTGAAGGTCTAGCGGGGGGAGTGGATGAGCAGTTCTTC	CASSEGLAGGVDEQFF
16	TRBV10-1	NA	TRBJ2-1	NA	TGCGCCAGCAGTGAGTCATGGTCGGGGGGCAAAAATGAGCAGTTCTTC	CASSESWSGGKNEQFF
12	TRBV3-1/TRBV3-2	NA	TRBJ1-2	NA	TGTGCCAGCAGCTCTCTCAACGGTGGCTACACCTTC	CASSSLNGGYTF
15	TRBV18	NA	TRBJ1-3	NA	TGTGCCAGCTCACCACCGTCTCCCGCTGGAAACACCATATATTTT	CASSPPSPAGNTIYF
15	TRBV4-2	NA	TRBJ1-1	NA	TGTGCCAGCAGCCCCCCCCGCGGCGAGAGGGGGGAAGCTTTCTTT	CASSPPRGERGEAFF
16	TRBV28	NA	TRBJ2-6	TRBD1	TGTGCCAGTTATTCAAACAGGGGATGGGGGGCCAACGTCCTGACTTTC	CASYSNRGWGANVLTF
14	TRBV18	NA	TRBJ2-2	TRBD2	TGTGCCAGCTCACCACGGGAGGGAGCCGGGGAGCTGTTTTTT	CASSPREGAGELFF
17	TRBV4-2	NA	TRBJ2-1	TRBD2	TGTGCCAGCAGCCCCGGGACTAGCGGGAGGGCCAGGGATGAGCAGTTCTTC	CASSPGTSGRARDEQFF
17	TRBV25-1	NA	TRBJ1-1	NA	TGTGCCAGCAGCAAAAGCCAGGACTCACAGATTAACACTGAAGCTTTCTTT	CASSKSQDSQINTEAFF
13	TRBV4-3	NA	TRBJ1-1	NA	TGCGCCAGCAGCCAAGATCGGGACACTGAAGCTTTCTTT	CASSQDRDTEAFF
16	TRBV7-9	few	TRBJ1-2	NA	TGTGCCAGCAGCCTTTGGGGTTTGCCAGGGAACTATGGCTACACCTTC	CASSLWGLPGNYGYTF
14	TRBV15	NA	TRBJ2-7	NA	TGTGCCACCAGCAGAGAGGGGCCCGCCTACGAGCAGTACTTC	CATSREGPAYEQYF
14	TRBV28	NA	TRBJ2-5	NA	TGTGCCAGCAGTTCCAGGGGTCTTAGAGAGACCCAGTACTTC	CASSSRGLRETQYF
17	TRBV4-2	once	TRBJ2-7	TRBD2	TGTGCCAGCAGCCGCCTAGGGGAGGGGACTAGCGGCTACGAGCAGTACTTC	CASSRLGEGTSGYEQYF
15	TRBV15	NA	TRBJ2-7	TRBD1	TGTGCCACCAGCAGAGATCCCGGACAGGGGAACGAGCAGTACTTC	CATSRDPGQGNEQYF
14	TRBV5-4	few	TRBJ2-7	NA	TGTGCCAGCAGCTTGAGAGGGCTAGCCGGCGAGCAGTACTTC	CASSLRGLAGEQYF
17	TRBV4-2	few	TRBJ2-2	NA	TGTGCCAGCAGCCAAGAATTGGGCAGGCGGGCGGCCGGGGAGCTGTTTTTT	CASSQELGRRAAGELFF
21	TRBV5-1	NA	TRBJ1-1	TRBD1	TGCGCCAGCAGCTTCCCATCGGAAATCACTGGGACAGGGACTTTGTACACTGAAGCTTTCTTT	CASSFPSEITGTGTLYTEAFF
14	TRBV6-5	NA	TRBJ2-3	NA	TGTGCCAGCAATCTAGGGGTTGGGGCAGATACGCAGTATTTT	CASNLGVGADTQYF
12	TRBV30	NA	TRBJ1-4	NA	TGTGCCTGGAGTGTACTGGGGGGAAAACTGTTTTTT	CAWSVLGGKLFF
17	TRBV3-1/TRBV3-2	NA	TRBJ1-6	NA	TGTGCCAGCAGCCAAGCCCCCTGGAGCTCCTATAATTCACCCCTCCACTTT	CASSQAPWSSYNSPLHF
15	TRBV11-1	NA	TRBJ2-1	NA	TGTGCCAGCAGCTTCCTGAGTCCTACTTACAATGAGCAGTTCTTC	CASSFLSPTYNEQFF
11	TRBV28	NA	TRBJ1-1	NA	TGTGCCAGCAGTACAAACCCTGAAGCTTTCTTT	CASSTNPEAFF
11	TRBV2	few	TRBJ1-2	NA	TGTGCCAGCAGGGTAGTCTATGGCTACACCTTC	CASRVVYGYTF
16	TRBV6-1	NA	TRBJ1-1	TRBD1	TGTGCCAGCAGTGCCGGGACAGGGGGCTACTCTTCTGAAGCTTTCTTT	CASSAGTGGYSSEAFF
15	TRBV11-3	few	TRBJ2-1	NA	TGTGCCAGCAGCTTAGAGCGGGGTTACAACAATGAGCAGTTCTTC	CASSLERGYNNEQFF
14	TRBV19	NA	TRBJ2-5	NA	TGTGCCAGTAGTATCCGTAGCGGTAAAGAGACCCAGTACTTC	CASSIRSGKETQYF
14	TRBV6-5	NA	TRBJ1-1	NA	TGTGCCAGCAGTTACTCGCAGGTACTTTCTGAAGCTTTCTTT	CASSYSQVLSEAFF
14	TRBV27	NA	TRBJ1-5	NA	TGTGCCAGTCAGAGGGCACCCCTGGAGAAGCCCCAGCATTTT	CASQRAPLEKPQHF
16	TRBV4-3	once	TRBJ2-5	TRBD2	TGCGCCAGCAGCCCCCTAGCTAGCGGGGTCCAAGAGACCCAGTACTTC	CASSPLASGVQETQYF
16	TRBV5-4	NA	TRBJ2-3	TRBD2	TGTGCCAGCAGCCCCACTAGCGGGAGAACGACAGATACGCAGTATTTT	CASSPTSGRTTDTQYF
13	TRBV29-1	NA	TRBJ1-2	NA	TGCAGCGTTGGGGAAAGGAGGGACTATGGCTACACCTTC	CSVGERRDYGYTF
13	TRBV27	NA	TRBJ2-3	NA	TGTGCCAGCGGTTTCGGGGGTTGGGATACGCAGTATTTT	CASGFGGWDTQYF
12	TRBV6-1	NA	TRBJ1-1	TRBD1	TGTGCCAGCAGTCGCGGACAGGGTGAAGCTTTCTTT	CASSRGQGEAFF
13	TRBV5-5	once	TRBJ2-5	NA	TGTGCCAGCAGCCCGCTTGCGAAAGAGACCCAGTACTTC	CASSPLAKETQYF
18	TRBV1	NA	TRBJ2-5	NA	TGCACCAGCAGCCAATATCCTGGACTAGCGGGAAAGGGAGAGACCCAGTACTTC	CTSSQYPGLAGKGETQYF
15	TRBV6-5	few	TRBJ2-7	TRBD2	TGTGCCAGCAGTACCATTCGGACTAGCTGGTACGAGCAGTACTTC	CASSTIRTSWYEQYF
14	TRBV28	NA	TRBJ1-2	TRBD1	TGTGCCAGCAGTTCCCGGACAGGGAGGTATGGCTACACCTTC	CASSSRTGRYGYTF
14	TRBV6-5	few	TRBJ2-7	NA	TGTGCCAGCAGCTCCCGCGTTCGTCCGGGAGAGCAGTACTTC	CASSSRVRPGEQYF
14	TRBV7-2	NA	TRBJ2-5	NA	TGTGCCAGCAGACCCACAGGAGCAAAAGAGACCCAGTACTTC	CASRPTGAKETQYF
14	TRBV19	NA	TRBJ2-1	NA	TGTGCCAGTAGTACCGGGACTCCATACAATGAGCAGTTCTTC	CASSTGTPYNEQFF
15	TRBV9	NA	TRBJ1-4	NA	TGTGCCAGCAGCGTAGTTCCGACGACGGGAGAAAAACTGTTTTTT	CASSVVPTTGEKLFF
14	TRBV5-4	NA	TRBJ1-3	NA	TGTGCCAGCAGCTTCCCTCTCTCTGGAAACACCATATATTTT	CASSFPLSGNTIYF
16	TRBV9	NA	TRBJ2-2	TRBD2	TGTGCCAGCAGCCCTAGACTAGCGGGAGCCACCGGGGAGCTGTTTTTT	CASSPRLAGATGELFF
17	TRBV28	NA	TRBJ1-1	NA	TGTGCCAGCAGAGAGGAACGTCGACAGATCCACACCCCTGAAGCTTTCTTT	CASREERRQIHTPEAFF
18	TRBV4-3	NA	TRBJ2-2	NA	TGCGCCAGCAGCCAAGATCTCACGAGTTTATTGAACACCGGGGAGCTGTTTTTT	CASSQDLTSLLNTGELFF
15	TRBV19	NA	TRBJ2-5	TRBD1	TGTGCCAGTAAAAGAGGGGGCGCAGATAGGGAGACCCAGTACTTC	CASKRGGADRETQYF
16	TRBV30	NA	TRBJ1-3	NA	TGTGCCTGGAGTCCTTACGGTCTTCCCTCTGGAAACACCATATATTTT	CAWSPYGLPSGNTIYF
16	TRBV6-2/TRBV6-3	NA	TRBJ1-5	NA	TGTGCCAGCAGTTACTCAGATGCCAGGTTAGGTCAGCCCCAGCATTTT	CASSYSDARLGQPQHF